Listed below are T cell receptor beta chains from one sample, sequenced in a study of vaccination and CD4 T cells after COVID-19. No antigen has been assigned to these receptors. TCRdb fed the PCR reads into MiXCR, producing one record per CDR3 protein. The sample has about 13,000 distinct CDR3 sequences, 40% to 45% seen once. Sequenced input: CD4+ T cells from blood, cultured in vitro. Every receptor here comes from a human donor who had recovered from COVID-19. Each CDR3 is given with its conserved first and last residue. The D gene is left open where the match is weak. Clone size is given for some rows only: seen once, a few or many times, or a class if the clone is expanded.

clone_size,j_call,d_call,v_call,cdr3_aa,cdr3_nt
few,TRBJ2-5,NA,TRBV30,CAWSVFGVLETQYF,TGTGCCTGGAGTGTATTCGGGGTCCTGGAGACCCAGTACTTC
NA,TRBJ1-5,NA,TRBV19,CASNGRNQPQHF,TGTGCCAGTAATGGCAGAAATCAGCCCCAGCATTTT
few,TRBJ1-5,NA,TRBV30,CAWSVSNQPQHF,TGTGCCTGGAGTGTCTCCAATCAGCCCCAGCATTTT
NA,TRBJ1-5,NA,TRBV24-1,CATSDYPGFNQPQHF,TGTGCCACCAGTGATTACCCAGGGTTCAATCAGCCCCAGCATTTT
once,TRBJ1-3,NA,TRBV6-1,CANSDRLVGRNTIYF,TGTGCCAACAGTGATCGGTTGGTGGGGAGAAACACCATATATTTT
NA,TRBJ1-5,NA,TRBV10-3,CAISDAGARVNNQPQHF,TGTGCCATCAGTGACGCGGGGGCCAGGGTTAACAATCAGCCCCAGCATTTT
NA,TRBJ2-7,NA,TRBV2,CARSNRGGYEQYF,TGTGCCAGATCCAACAGGGGGGGGTACGAGCAGTACTTC
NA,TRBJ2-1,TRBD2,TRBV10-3,CAISAGGGAGNEQFF,TGTGCCATCAGTGCTGGCGGGGGGGCCGGGAATGAGCAGTTCTTC
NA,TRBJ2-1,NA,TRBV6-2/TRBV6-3,CASSTGRGYNEQFF,TGTGCCAGCAGCACCGGTAGGGGCTACAATGAGCAGTTCTTC
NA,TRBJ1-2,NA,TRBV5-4,CASSLVGGNYGYTF,TGTGCCAGCAGCTTGGTGGGGGGTAACTATGGCTACACCTTC
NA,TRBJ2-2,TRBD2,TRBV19,CASSIGGGAGELFF,TGTGCCAGTAGTATAGGCGGGGGGGCCGGGGAGCTGTTTTTT
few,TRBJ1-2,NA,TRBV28,CASSFSHRVIYGYTF,TGTGCCAGCAGTTTTAGCCACAGGGTAATCTATGGCTACACCTTC
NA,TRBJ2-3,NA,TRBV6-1,CASTGKTTSTDTQYF,TGTGCCAGCACTGGAAAGACAACTAGCACAGATACGCAGTATTTT
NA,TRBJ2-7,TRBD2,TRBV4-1,CASSQAAGELYEQYF,TGCGCCAGCAGCCAAGCAGCGGGAGAGCTCTACGAGCAGTACTTC
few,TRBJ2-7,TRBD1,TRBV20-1,CSARPGTARGEQYF,TGCAGTGCTAGACCTGGGACAGCCAGAGGCGAGCAGTACTTC
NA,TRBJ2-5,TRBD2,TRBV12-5,CASRPSGGQETQYF,TGTGCTAGTAGGCCTAGCGGGGGGCAAGAGACCCAGTACTTC
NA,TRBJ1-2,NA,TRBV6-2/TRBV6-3,CASRRTPPYGYTF,TGTGCCAGCAGGCGAACCCCACCCTATGGCTACACCTTC
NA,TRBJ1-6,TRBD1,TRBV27,CASSPGTGWNSPLHF,TGTGCCAGCAGTCCGGGGACAGGGTGGAATTCACCCCTCCACTTT
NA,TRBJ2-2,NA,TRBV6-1,CASREGRRAGLNTGELFF,TGTGCCAGCCGAGAAGGTAGAAGGGCGGGATTAAACACCGGGGAGCTGTTTTTT
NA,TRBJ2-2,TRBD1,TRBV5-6,CASSIDRGLLTGELFF,TGTGCCAGCAGCATCGACAGGGGCCTCCTCACCGGGGAGCTGTTTTTT
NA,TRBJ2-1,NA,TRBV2,CASSAIQRTYNEQFF,TGTGCCAGCAGTGCCATTCAACGGACCTACAATGAGCAGTTCTTC
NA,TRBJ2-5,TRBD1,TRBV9,CASSATTGGLLKTQYF,TGTGCCAGCAGCGCCACAACAGGGGGCTTGTTGAAGACCCAGTACTTC
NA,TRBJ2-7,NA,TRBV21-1,CAGRVLQGWYEQYF,TGTGCCGGCAGAGTTTTACAGGGGTGGTACGAGCAGTACTTC
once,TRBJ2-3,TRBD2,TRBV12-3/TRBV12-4,CASSPGLEDTQYF,TGTGCCAGCAGCCCGGGACTAGAGGATACGCAGTATTTT
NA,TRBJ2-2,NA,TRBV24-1,CATSESGEHTGELFF,TGTGCCACCAGTGAATCAGGGGAGCACACCGGGGAGCTGTTTTTT
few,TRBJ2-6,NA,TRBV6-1,CASSDPGRANVLTF,TGTGCCAGCAGCGACCCCGGCAGGGCCAACGTCCTGACTTTC
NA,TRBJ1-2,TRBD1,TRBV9,CASSPGQGTYGYTF,TGTGCCAGCAGCCCAGGACAGGGAACCTATGGCTACACCTTC
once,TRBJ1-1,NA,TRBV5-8,CASSLAGGPKMNTEAFF,TGTGCCAGCAGCTTGGCTGGAGGGCCCAAAATGAACACTGAAGCTTTCTTT
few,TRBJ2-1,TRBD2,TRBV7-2,CASSPSGGANNEQFF,TGTGCCAGCAGCCCCAGCGGGGGGGCAAACAATGAGCAGTTCTTC
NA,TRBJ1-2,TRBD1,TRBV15,CATSNHRGEFYGYTF,TGTGCCACCAGCAACCACAGGGGAGAGTTCTATGGCTACACCTTC
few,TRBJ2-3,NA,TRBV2,CASSVGVDTQYF,TGTGCCAGCAGTGTGGGGGTAGATACGCAGTATTTT
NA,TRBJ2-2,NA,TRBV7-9,CASSLSARELFF,TGTGCCAGCAGCCTCTCGGCCCGGGAGCTGTTTTTT
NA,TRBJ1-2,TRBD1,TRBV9,CASSVAGTGAHYGYTF,TGTGCCAGCAGCGTAGCAGGGACAGGGGCACACTATGGCTACACCTTC
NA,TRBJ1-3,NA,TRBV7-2,CASSLWGLGNTIYF,TGTGCCAGCAGCTTATGGGGGCTTGGAAACACCATATATTTT
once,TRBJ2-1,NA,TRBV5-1,CASSLVGRGTLTFLF,NA
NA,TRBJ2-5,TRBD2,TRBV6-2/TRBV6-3,CASRTTSGRAETQYF,TGTGCCAGCAGAACAACTAGCGGGAGAGCGGAGACCCAGTACTTC
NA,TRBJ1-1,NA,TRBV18,CASSSDQNTEAFF,TGTGCCAGCTCGTCAGACCAGAACACTGAAGCTTTCTTT
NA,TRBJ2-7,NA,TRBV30,CAWSVRVVGSYEQYF,TGTGCCTGGAGTGTTAGGGTAGTCGGTTCCTACGAGCAGTACTTC
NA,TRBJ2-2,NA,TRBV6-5,CASSYVITGELFF,TGTGCCAGCAGTTACGTGATCACCGGGGAGCTGTTTTTT
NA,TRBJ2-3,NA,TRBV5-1,CASSLDGGPSTDTQYF,TGCGCCAGCAGCTTGGACGGCGGCCCTAGCACAGATACGCAGTATTTT
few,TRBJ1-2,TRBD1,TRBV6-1,CASSRRQGSDGYTF,TGTGCCAGCAGTCGACGACAGGGGAGCGATGGCTACACCTTC
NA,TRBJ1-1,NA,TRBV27,CASSLFRGTEAFF,TGTGCCAGCAGTTTATTTCGGGGAACTGAAGCTTTCTTT
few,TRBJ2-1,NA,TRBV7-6,CASSPLAHEQFF,TGTGCCAGCAGCCCACTAGCCCATGAGCAGTTCTTC
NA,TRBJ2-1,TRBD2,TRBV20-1,CSAPDRGSGAYYNEQFF,TGCAGTGCCCCAGATCGGGGTAGCGGGGCATACTACAATGAGCAGTTCTTC
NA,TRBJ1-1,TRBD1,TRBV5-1,CASSSDRGHTEAFF,TGCGCCAGCAGCTCGGACAGGGGTCACACTGAAGCTTTCTTT
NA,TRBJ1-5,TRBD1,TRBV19,CASSTPQGASNQPQHF,TGTGCCAGTAGTACGCCACAGGGGGCAAGCAATCAGCCCCAGCATTTT
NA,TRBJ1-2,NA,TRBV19,CASSTPGGRRDYGYTF,TGTGCCAGTAGTACCCCGGGGGGGCGAAGGGACTATGGCTACACCTTC
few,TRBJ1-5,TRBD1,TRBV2,CASSELRDRGNQPQHF,TGTGCCAGCAGTGAGCTGCGGGACAGGGGCAATCAGCCCCAGCATTTT
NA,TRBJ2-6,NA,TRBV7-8,CASSWSSASSGANVLTF,TGTGCCAGCAGCTGGTCTAGCGCTAGCTCTGGGGCCAACGTCCTGACTTTC
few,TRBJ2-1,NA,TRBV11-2,CASSLSRGGAYNEQFF,TGTGCCAGCAGCTTAAGTAGGGGGGGAGCCTACAATGAGCAGTTCTTC
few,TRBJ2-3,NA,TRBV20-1,CSAKQNTQYF,TGCAGTGCTAAGCAAAATACGCAGTATTTT
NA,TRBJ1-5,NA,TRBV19,CASSSDQGWGQPQHF,TGTGCCAGTAGCTCTGATCAAGGATGGGGGCAGCCCCAGCATTTT
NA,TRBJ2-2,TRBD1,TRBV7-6,CASSLIGQGYGELFF,TGTGCCAGCAGCCTAATCGGACAGGGTTACGGGGAGCTGTTTTTT